Listed below are T cell receptor beta chains from one sample, sequenced in a study of blood T cell repertoires in COVID-19. This table comes from immunoSEQ multiplex PCR, and its TCRdb copy is limited to in-frame clones, with some not included. The sample records about 160,000 clones, over 80% being singletons. The sequencing sample was made of peripheral blood. The receptors come from a woman in her sixties or seventies with acute or convalescent COVID-19. Both conserved end residues are part of each CDR3. The order of the fields is D gene, V gene, J gene, clone size, CDR3 protein, CDR3 DNA. A D gene is named only where the DNA matches it firmly. Size is stated for part of the rows, as once, few or many counts, or as a class when the clone is expanded.

D gene: .
V gene: TRBV6-2/TRBV6-3
J gene: TRBJ2-4
clone size: .
CDR3 protein: CASSYFGIQYF
CDR3 DNA: TGTGCCAGCAGTTACTTCGGCATTCAGTACTTC

D gene: .
V gene: TRBV28
J gene: TRBJ1-4
clone size: .
CDR3 protein: CASTGGKGEKLFF
CDR3 DNA: TGTGCCAGTACCGGGGGAAAAGGGGAAAAACTGTTTTTT

D gene: TRBD1
V gene: TRBV6-1
J gene: TRBJ1-6
clone size: .
CDR3 protein: CASSGSDREPNSPLHF
CDR3 DNA: TGTGCCAGCAGTGGGTCCGACAGGGAACCTAATTCACCCCTCCACTTT

D gene: TRBD2
V gene: TRBV5-4
J gene: TRBJ2-3
clone size: .
CDR3 protein: CASSSGRGGSTDTQYF
CDR3 DNA: TGTGCCAGCAGCTCCGGGCGGGGGGGTAGCACAGATACGCAGTATTTT

D gene: TRBD2
V gene: TRBV10-3
J gene: TRBJ2-2
clone size: .
CDR3 protein: CAIRSGGASLNTGELFF
CDR3 DNA: TGTGCCATCAGGAGCGGGGGGGCCAGTCTTAACACCGGGGAGCTGTTTTTT

D gene: .
V gene: TRBV7-2
J gene: TRBJ1-2
clone size: .
CDR3 protein: CASSPSGTANYGYTF
CDR3 DNA: TGTGCCAGCAGCCCATCCGGGACTGCTAACTATGGCTACACCTTC

D gene: TRBD1
V gene: TRBV29-1
J gene: TRBJ1-5
clone size: .
CDR3 protein: CSVGQGGQPQHF
CDR3 DNA: TGCAGCGTCGGACAGGGTGGTCAGCCCCAGCATTTT

D gene: .
V gene: TRBV6-6
J gene: TRBJ1-1
clone size: .
CDR3 protein: CASRTTNEAFF
CDR3 DNA: TGTGCCAGCAGGACTACCAATGAAGCTTTCTTT

D gene: TRBD1
V gene: TRBV5-1
J gene: TRBJ2-1
clone size: once
CDR3 protein: CASSSGQGVLNEQFF
CDR3 DNA: TGCGCCAGCAGCTCGGGACAGGGGGTCCTCAATGAGCAGTTCTTC

D gene: .
V gene: TRBV6-5
J gene: TRBJ1-4
clone size: once
CDR3 protein: CASRENLQGLFF
CDR3 DNA: TGTGCCAGCAGAGAGAATTTACAGGGACTGTTTTTT

D gene: TRBD1
V gene: TRBV9
J gene: TRBJ1-5
clone size: once
CDR3 protein: CASSAGQGGSQPQHF
CDR3 DNA: TGTGCCAGCAGCGCTGGACAGGGAGGAAGTCAGCCCCAGCATTTT

D gene: .
V gene: TRBV7-2
J gene: TRBJ2-1
clone size: .
CDR3 protein: CASSLNPDYRLFF
CDR3 DNA: TGTGCCAGCAGCTTAAATCCCGACTACCGGCTGTTCTTC

D gene: TRBD1
V gene: TRBV6-5
J gene: TRBJ1-1
clone size: once
CDR3 protein: CASTSGGAWTEAFF
CDR3 DNA: TGTGCCAGCACCTCAGGGGGCGCGTGGACTGAAGCTTTCTTT

D gene: TRBD1
V gene: TRBV28
J gene: TRBJ2-1
clone size: .
CDR3 protein: CASSTTGQGPYNEQFF
CDR3 DNA: TGTGCCAGCAGTACAACCGGACAGGGGCCGTACAATGAGCAGTTCTTC

D gene: .
V gene: TRBV28
J gene: TRBJ2-1
clone size: .
CDR3 protein: CASKGVRLLVNEQFF
CDR3 DNA: TGTGCCAGCAAAGGGGTCAGGCTGCTGGTCAATGAGCAGTTCTTC

D gene: TRBD1
V gene: TRBV5-5
J gene: TRBJ1-2
clone size: once
CDR3 protein: CASSLTGGMETF
CDR3 DNA: TGTGCCAGCAGCTTGACAGGGGGCATGGAGACCTTC

D gene: .
V gene: TRBV7-9
J gene: TRBJ1-1
clone size: .
CDR3 protein: CASSSMGGNTEAFF
CDR3 DNA: TGTGCCAGCAGCTCAATGGGGGGGAACACTGAAGCTTTCTTT

D gene: TRBD2
V gene: TRBV7-8
J gene: TRBJ2-3
clone size: .
CDR3 protein: CASSFGTSGGDTQYF
CDR3 DNA: TGTGCCAGCAGCTTCGGGACTAGCGGGGGGGATACGCAGTATTTT

D gene: .
V gene: TRBV9
J gene: TRBJ2-3
clone size: .
CDR3 protein: CASSVGGALRDTQYF
CDR3 DNA: TGTGCCAGCAGCGTAGGAGGCGCCCTGAGAGATACGCAGTATTTT

D gene: .
V gene: TRBV27
J gene: TRBJ1-6
clone size: .
CDR3 protein: CASRPGGAWNSPLHF
CDR3 DNA: TGTGCCAGCAGACCGGGGGGGGCTTGGAATTCACCCCTCCACTTT

D gene: TRBD1
V gene: TRBV28
J gene: TRBJ1-3
clone size: .
CDR3 protein: CASSLRTGTRNTIYF
CDR3 DNA: TGTGCCAGCAGCTTACGGACAGGGACCAGAAACACCATATATTTT

D gene: .
V gene: TRBV27
J gene: TRBJ1-1
clone size: .
CDR3 protein: CASSLRGGNTEAFF
CDR3 DNA: TGTGCCAGCAGTCTCAGGGGCGGCAACACTGAAGCTTTCTTT

D gene: .
V gene: TRBV5-1
J gene: TRBJ2-7
clone size: .
CDR3 protein: CASSTGGGPGDEQYF
CDR3 DNA: TGCGCCAGCAGCACCGGCGGGGGCCCCGGCGACGAGCAGTACTTC

D gene: .
V gene: TRBV6-1
J gene: TRBJ1-2
clone size: .
CDR3 protein: CASSETIQGTYGYTF
CDR3 DNA: TGTGCCAGCAGTGAAACTATCCAGGGGACCTATGGCTACACCTTC

D gene: TRBD2
V gene: TRBV27
J gene: TRBJ2-3
clone size: few
CDR3 protein: CASSLGGLAGWWGTDTQYF
CDR3 DNA: TGTGCCAGCAGTTTAGGGGGACTAGCGGGTTGGTGGGGGACAGATACGCAGTATTTT

D gene: .
V gene: TRBV28
J gene: TRBJ1-2
clone size: .
CDR3 protein: CASRAPGLPYGYTF
CDR3 DNA: TGTGCCAGCAGGGCTCCGGGACTGCCCTATGGCTACACCTTC

D gene: TRBD1
V gene: TRBV24-1
J gene: TRBJ1-2
clone size: .
CDR3 protein: CATRDREPSRGYTF
CDR3 DNA: TGTGCCACCAGAGACAGGGAGCCATCGCGTGGCTACACCTTC

D gene: TRBD2
V gene: TRBV11-2
J gene: TRBJ2-1
clone size: .
CDR3 protein: CASRLSGGPRYNEQFF
CDR3 DNA: TGTGCCAGCAGACTAAGCGGGGGGCCCCGTTACAATGAGCAGTTCTTC

D gene: .
V gene: TRBV11-2
J gene: TRBJ2-3
clone size: .
CDR3 protein: CASSLYARWMSTDTQYF
CDR3 DNA: TGTGCCAGCAGCTTATATGCTAGATGGATGAGCACAGATACGCAGTATTTT

D gene: .
V gene: TRBV9
J gene: TRBJ1-4
clone size: .
CDR3 protein: CASSSRGASEKLFF
CDR3 DNA: TGTGCCAGCAGCTCCCGGGGGGCCAGCGAAAAACTGTTTTTT

D gene: TRBD1
V gene: TRBV6-1
J gene: TRBJ1-3
clone size: .
CDR3 protein: CASSEDRGSGNTIYF
CDR3 DNA: TGTGCCAGCAGTGAGGACAGGGGATCTGGAAACACCATATATTTT

D gene: .
V gene: TRBV4-1
J gene: TRBJ1-1
clone size: .
CDR3 protein: CASSQEGVQVGTEAFF
CDR3 DNA: TGCGCCAGCAGCCAAGAAGGCGTCCAGGTGGGCACTGAAGCTTTCTTT

D gene: .
V gene: TRBV10-1
J gene: TRBJ2-1
clone size: .
CDR3 protein: CASSLTSYNEQFF
CDR3 DNA: TGCGCCAGCAGTTTGACTAGTTACAATGAGCAGTTCTTC

D gene: .
V gene: TRBV7-8
J gene: TRBJ1-5
clone size: .
CDR3 protein: CASSLAGGQPQHF
CDR3 DNA: TGTGCCAGCAGCTTAGCGGGGGGTCAGCCCCAGCATTTT

D gene: .
V gene: TRBV28
J gene: TRBJ1-5
clone size: .
CDR3 protein: CASSLWPEPQHF
CDR3 DNA: TGTGCCAGCAGTTTGTGGCCAGAGCCCCAGCATTTT

D gene: .
V gene: TRBV28
J gene: TRBJ1-5
clone size: .
CDR3 protein: CASRAGQRHQPQHF
CDR3 DNA: TGTGCCAGCAGAGCCGGACAGAGGCATCAGCCCCAGCATTTT

D gene: .
V gene: TRBV6-2/TRBV6-3
J gene: TRBJ1-5
clone size: .
CDR3 protein: CASSYGLNYRSNQPQHF
CDR3 DNA: TGTGCCAGCAGTTATGGGCTTAATTACCGGAGCAATCAGCCCCAGCATTTT

D gene: TRBD1
V gene: TRBV28
J gene: TRBJ1-4
clone size: .
CDR3 protein: CASQPGTGGNEKLFF
CDR3 DNA: TGTGCCAGCCAACCCGGGACAGGGGGTAATGAAAAACTGTTTTTT

D gene: .
V gene: TRBV7-2
J gene: TRBJ2-7
clone size: .
CDR3 protein: CASSSNIEQYF
CDR3 DNA: TGTGCCAGCAGCTCCAACATCGAGCAGTACTTC

D gene: TRBD1
V gene: TRBV5-5
J gene: TRBJ2-6
clone size: .
CDR3 protein: CASSHGQGGANVLTF
CDR3 DNA: TGTGCCAGCAGCCACGGACAGGGGGGGGCCAACGTCCTGACTTTC

D gene: TRBD1
V gene: TRBV5-1
J gene: TRBJ2-4
clone size: .
CDR3 protein: CASSLGPVGQGIAKNIQYF
CDR3 DNA: TGCGCCAGCAGCTTGGGGCCAGTGGGACAGGGGATAGCCAAAAACATTCAGTACTTC

D gene: TRBD1
V gene: TRBV7-2
J gene: TRBJ2-2
clone size: .
CDR3 protein: CASSARDRNTGELFF
CDR3 DNA: TGTGCCAGCAGCGCCAGGGACAGGAACACCGGGGAGCTGTTTTTT

D gene: .
V gene: TRBV19
J gene: TRBJ1-5
clone size: .
CDR3 protein: CASSPRGYSNQPQHF
CDR3 DNA: TGTGCCAGTAGTCCCCGGGGTTATAGCAATCAGCCCCAGCATTTT

D gene: .
V gene: TRBV28
J gene: TRBJ1-3
clone size: .
CDR3 protein: CASSPAGNTIYF
CDR3 DNA: TGTGCCAGCAGTCCTGCTGGAAACACCATATATTTT

D gene: TRBD2
V gene: TRBV11-3
J gene: TRBJ2-1
clone size: .
CDR3 protein: CASSLVAGGYNEQFF
CDR3 DNA: TGTGCCAGCAGCTTAGTGGCGGGGGGTTACAATGAGCAGTTCTTC

D gene: TRBD1
V gene: TRBV5-1
J gene: TRBJ1-6
clone size: .
CDR3 protein: CASSYRTGGAAGNSPLHF
CDR3 DNA: TGCGCCAGCAGCTACAGGACAGGGGGCGCGGCGGGAAATTCACCCCTCCACTTT

D gene: TRBD1
V gene: TRBV6-5
J gene: TRBJ1-2
clone size: .
CDR3 protein: CASRPTGNLNYGYTF
CDR3 DNA: TGTGCCAGCAGACCGACAGGGAACTTAAACTATGGCTACACCTTC

D gene: .
V gene: TRBV4-3
J gene: TRBJ1-6
clone size: .
CDR3 protein: CASSQNRFSYNSPLHF
CDR3 DNA: TGCGCCAGCAGCCAGAACAGGTTCTCCTATAATTCACCCCTCCACTTT

D gene: .
V gene: TRBV10-1
J gene: TRBJ2-2
clone size: .
CDR3 protein: CASTSGGNTGELFF
CDR3 DNA: TGCGCCAGCACCTCCGGAGGGAACACCGGGGAGCTGTTTTTT

D gene: TRBD1
V gene: TRBV7-2
J gene: TRBJ2-2
clone size: .
CDR3 protein: CASKGQTYTGELFF
CDR3 DNA: TGTGCCAGCAAGGGACAGACTTACACCGGGGAGCTGTTTTTT

D gene: TRBD2
V gene: TRBV9
J gene: TRBJ2-5
clone size: .
CDR3 protein: CASSVGTSVGQETQYF
CDR3 DNA: TGTGCCAGCAGCGTAGGGACTAGCGTCGGCCAAGAGACCCAGTACTTC

D gene: TRBD1
V gene: TRBV19
J gene: TRBJ1-1
clone size: .
CDR3 protein: CASSERPGQANTEAFF
CDR3 DNA: TGTGCCAGTAGTGAAAGGCCGGGACAGGCTAACACTGAAGCTTTCTTT

D gene: .
V gene: TRBV12-3/TRBV12-4
J gene: TRBJ1-5
clone size: .
CDR3 protein: CASSPGFWQPQHF
CDR3 DNA: TGTGCCAGCAGTCCAGGGTTTTGGCAGCCCCAGCATTTT

D gene: .
V gene: TRBV15
J gene: TRBJ1-6
clone size: .
CDR3 protein: CATSRDNGRNSPLHF
CDR3 DNA: TGTGCCACCAGCAGAGATAACGGTCGGAATTCACCCCTCCACTTT

D gene: TRBD1
V gene: TRBV4-1
J gene: TRBJ1-3
clone size: once
CDR3 protein: CASSPGQGPSRNTIYF
CDR3 DNA: TGCGCCAGCAGCCCGGGACAGGGACCCTCTCGAAACACCATATATTTT

D gene: .
V gene: TRBV10-3
J gene: TRBJ1-4
clone size: .
CDR3 protein: CAISESGQGFDEKLFF
CDR3 DNA: TGTGCCATCAGTGAGTCGGGGCAGGGGTTTGATGAAAAACTGTTTTTT